The 19 T cell receptor beta chains reported below all come from one sample, sequenced in a study of CD8+ T cells in alopecia areata. Those with alopecia areata gave lesional scalp punch biopsies and peripheral blood. cDNA prepared by RNA extraction and subsequent reverse transcription served as the template for sequencing. Measured with immunoSEQ multiplex PCR; TCRdb has only the in-frame clones, and not every one. The data contain 9,000 to 15,000 clones, 60% to 65% of them singletons. Sequenced input: skin. The receptors come from a human donor with alopecia areata.

The CDR3 loop reads CASSVTSGRSEQYF. The CDR3, as DNA: TGTGCCAGCAGCGTGACTAGCGGGAGATCCGAGCAGTACTTC. The chain is built from TRBV5-4 and TRBJ2-7, with 12 bases that match TRBD2. V shed 4 bases, J shed 6 bases, and the junction held 5 bases outside the gene matches. The CDR3 contains 14 residues. Germline-derived CDR1 and CDR2 are SGHNT and YYREEE (reference sequence).

About this clone: At one end the junction does not follow the germline gene, possibly because of a read error. CDR3 in amino acids: CASSSRGAYYF. Written as DNA, the CDR3 is TGTGCCAGCAGTAGTCGCGGGGCCTACTACTTC. The rearrangement joins TRBV6-1 to TRBJ1-2, with D possibly matching TRBD1 (5 bases). Germline CDR1 MNHNS, CDR2 SASEGT. CDR3 length: 11 amino acids.

This clone turned up a few times. The V gene is TRBV7-2, the J gene TRBJ1-2; D gene uncertain. The CDR3 contains 14 residues. V dropped 1 base and J dropped 2 bases, with 8 bases sitting between them. Germline CDR1 SGHTA, CDR2 FQGNSA. CDR3 protein: CASSLVRKNYGYTF. In DNA form, the CDR3 reads TGTGCCAGCAGCTTAGTCCGGAAGAACTATGGCTACACCTTC.

J is TRBJ2-5 and V is TRBV28, with TRBD1 matching 7 bases. The better agreement between TRBJ2-7 and the DNA end casts doubt on the J call. The CDR3 totals 13 residues. CDR1 MDHEN and CDR2 SYDVKM come from the germline V gene. The CDR3 spells CASSFRGRYEQYF. As DNA, the CDR3 is TGTGCCAGCAGTTTTAGGGGGCGCTACGAGCAGTACTTC.

DNA of the CDR3: TGTGCCAGCAGTTTAGCGGAGACCCAGTACTTC. It encodes CASSLAETQYF. This sequence joins TRBV28 and TRBJ2-5; D gene ambiguous. V was clipped by 2 bases and J by 5 bases, with 3 bases between them. Looked up from germline, CDR1 is MDHEN and CDR2 is SYDVKM. CDR3 length: 11 amino acids.

The chain uses TRBV5-1 and TRBJ2-3; 11 bases match TRBD2. V was clipped by 4 bases and J by 2 bases; unmatched bases: 6. Looked up from germline, CDR1 is SGHRS and CDR2 is YFSETQ. This CDR3 comprises 16 residues. The CDR3 protein is CASSTGTSGPTDTQYF. The CDR3 DNA reads TGCGCCAGCAGCACCGGGACTAGCGGTCCCACAGATACGCAGTATTTT.

This chain joins TRBV7-6 and TRBJ2-5; D is unclear. CDR3 length: 12 amino acids. Germline assignment: CDR1 SGHVS and CDR2 FNYEAQ. V was cut by 6 bases and J by 5 bases, with 10 bases left in between. CDR3 nucleotide sequence: TGTGCCAGCAGGGCCCAAGGGGAGACCCAGTACTTC. Residues: CASRAQGETQYF.

The chain uses TRBV7-3 and TRBJ2-3; D is undetermined. The germline gives CDR1 SGHTA, CDR2 FQGTGA. Trimming took off 5 bases at V and 4 bases at J, with 10 bases between the two ends. This CDR3 region has 13 residues. The CDR3 nucleotides read TGTGCCAGCAGCCGAGAGGCGGCAGATACGCAGTATTTT. This sequence encodes CASSREAADTQYF.

This clone was picked up a small number of times. The chain is built from TRBV7-3 and TRBJ2-2; TRBD1 is a possible D gene (6 bases). The length of the CDR3 is 15 residues. Trimming shortened V by 5 bases and J by 0 bases, and 10 bases separated the two germline ends. CDR1 and CDR2 from the germline V gene are SGHTA and FQGTGA. The CDR3 is CASSVQGANTGELFF. In DNA, the CDR3 is TGTGCCAGCAGCGTACAGGGAGCGAACACCGGGGAGCTGTTTTTT. Full variable domain (outside the CDR3, taken from reference TRBV7-3 and TRBJ2-2): GAGVSQTPSNKVTEKGKYVELRCDPISGHTALYWYRQSLGQGPEFLIYFQGTGAADDSGLPNDRFFAVRPEGSVSTLKIQRTERGDSAVYLCASSVQGANTGELFFGEGSRLTVL.

The chain links TRBV19 to TRBJ2-1; D is undetermined. V was shortened by 4 bases and J by 4 bases, with 8 bases between the two germline ends. Germline loops: CDR1 LNHDA, CDR2 SQIVND (reference sequence). This CDR3 is 13 amino acids long. The CDR3: CASSTEGYNEQFF. The CDR3 DNA reads TGTGCCAGTAGTACGGAAGGTTACAATGAGCAGTTCTTC.

The genes are TRBV5-5 and TRBJ2-1; 10 bases line up with TRBD2. J gave up 0 bases and V 6 bases, and 9 bases lay outside the gene matches. Germline assignment: CDR1 SGHKS and CDR2 YYEKEE (reference sequence). The CDR3 is made up of 17 amino acids. The CDR3 loop is CASTSLSGRTSYNEQFF. The CDR3 DNA is TGTGCCAGCACCAGCCTTAGCGGGAGGACCTCCTACAATGAGCAGTTCTTC.

The sample holds a few counts of this clone. This chain uses TRBV11-2 with TRBJ2-1, with 8 bases that match TRBD2. Germline V gene data show CDR1 as SGHAT and CDR2 as FQNNGV. After removal of 0 bases from V and 0 bases from J, the junction contained 4 bases not matched to a gene. This CDR3 region has 17 residues. The CDR3 reads CASSLEFGRASYNEQFF. CDR3 DNA sequence: TGTGCCAGCAGCTTAGAATTCGGGAGGGCCTCCTACAATGAGCAGTTCTTC.

In this sample, this clone turned up a few times. The chain is built from TRBV5-1 and TRBJ1-3; no clear D. Trimming removed 3 bases at V and 0 bases at J, with 13 bases between. This CDR3 is 16 amino acids long. CDR1 and CDR2 from the germline V gene are SGHRS and YFSETQ. The CDR3 nucleotides read TGCGCCAGCAGCTGGGAGACGGCAATCTCTGGAAACACCATATATTTT. Amino acids: CASSWETAISGNTIYF.

The gene calls are TRBV28 and TRBJ2-5; D might be TRBD2 (6 bases). From germline, CDR1 is MDHEN and CDR2 SYDVKM. CDR3 length: 14 residues. The V end was cut by 5 bases, the J end by 2 bases, with 12 bases between. The CDR3 DNA reads as TGTGCCAGCAGTAAACGGGGGACTCAAGAGACCCAGTACTTC. Its protein product is CASSKRGTQETQYF.

The chain couples TRBV7-8 to TRBJ2-7; TRBD2 aligns across 8 bases. Germline CDR1 SGHVS, CDR2 FQNEAQ. CDR3 length: 16 amino acids. V was clipped by 2 bases and J by 1 base; unmatched bases: 7. CDR3 nucleotides: TGTGCCAGCAGCTTACTTCTGGGACTAGGTTCCTACGAGCAGTACTTC. It translates to CASSLLLGLGSYEQYF.

In this sample, this clone turned up a few times. The rearrangement joins TRBV19 to TRBJ2-7, with 7 bases fitting TRBD1. The J segment lost 3 bases and the V segment lost 6 bases, leaving 8 bases of the junction unmatched. CDR1 is LNHDA, CDR2 SQIVND, per germline (reference sequence). The CDR3 sequence is 14 residues long. CDR3 amino acids: CASSKTGDNYEQYF. The CDR3 DNA reads as TGTGCCAGTAGCAAAACAGGGGACAACTACGAGCAGTACTTC.

The J gene is TRBJ2-7, the V gene TRBV25-1; 8 nucleotides match TRBD1. The germline V gene has CDR1 MGHDK and CDR2 SYGVNS. With V trimmed by 0 bases and J by 6 bases, 4 bases remained unmatched. The CDR3 is 14 amino acids. CDR3 amino acids: CASSEYQGAGEQYF. CDR3 in DNA: TGTGCCAGCAGTGAATATCAGGGGGCGGGCGAGCAGTACTTC.

This clone was observed once. V usage is TRBV2 and J usage is TRBJ2-7, with 14 positions matching TRBD2. V was clipped by 6 bases and J by 9 bases; unmatched bases: 22. This CDR3 comprises 19 residues. In germline, CDR1 is SNHLY, CDR2 FYNNEI. The CDR3 nucleotides read TGTGCCAGCAGAATTTTTCCCGGGACTAGCGGGGGCCTCGATCTTCCGCAGTACTTC. This encodes CASRIFPGTSGGLDLPQYF.

The J gene is TRBJ2-3, the V gene TRBV5-1, with D unresolved. Germline CDR1 reads SGHRS; CDR2 reads YFSETQ. Trimming took 1 base from V and 3 from J, leaving 9 bases between them. The CDR3 is made up of 14 amino acids. This chain's CDR3 is CASSLNLETDTQYF. CDR3 DNA: TGCGCCAGCAGCTTGAATTTAGAGACAGATACGCAGTATTTT. Full variable domain (missing parts from reference TRBV5-1 and TRBJ2-3): KAGVTQTPRYLIKTRGQQVTLSCSPISGHRSVSWYQQTPGQGLQFLFEYFSETQRNKGNFPGRFSGRQFSNSRSEMNVSTLELGDSALYLCASSLNLETDTQYFGPGTRLTVL.